A single sample is the source of the 19 T cell receptor beta chains below, sequenced in a study of blood T cell repertoires in COVID-19. Profiling relied on immunoSEQ multiplex PCR, and the TCRdb table lists in-frame clones only, not all of them. The table has 380,000 or so clones, more than 75% seen once. The sequenced sample was PBMCs or T cells enriched from blood (not recorded which). These TCRs come from a man under 40 who had recovered from COVID-19.

V and J are TRBV5-1 and TRBJ2-1; D is unclear. CDR1 and CDR2 (germline): SGHRS, YFSETQ. The CDR3 is made up of 13 amino acids. Trimming removed 8 bases from V and 0 bases from J, with 9 bases in between. This CDR3 is CASHRSSYNEQFF. Here the CDR3 DNA reads TGCGCCAGTCATAGGAGCTCCTACAATGAGCAGTTCTTC.

V is TRBV4-1 and J is TRBJ2-7, with a possible D match to TRBD1 (5 bases). The V and J ends lost 3 bases and 5 bases respectively, with 14 bases between them. The CDR3 is 14 residues long. Germline CDR1 MGHRA, CDR2 YSYEKL. CDR3 nucleotides: TGCGCCAGCAGCCACTCTACAGGTGTCCACGAGCAGTACTTC. It is translated as CASSHSTGVHEQYF.

The V gene is TRBV11-1, the J gene TRBJ1-3; the D is unclear. V lost 5 bases and J 0 bases, leaving 8 bases between the germline ends. This CDR3 has 14 residues. The germline V gene has CDR1 SGHAT and CDR2 FQDESV (reference sequence). CDR3 sequence reads: CASSVENSGNTIYF. The DNA of the CDR3 is TGTGCCAGCAGCGTCGAGAACTCTGGAAACACCATATATTTT.

The chain carries TRBV5-1 and TRBJ1-2, with TRBD1 identical over 10 bases. CDR3 length: 13 residues. Germline trimming cut 4 bases from V and 6 bases from J; bases unmatched to any gene: 3. CDR1 is SGHRS and CDR2 is YFSETQ in the germline V gene. The CDR3, as DNA: TGCGCCAGCAGCACAGGGACAGGGGATGGCTACACCTTC. This encodes CASSTGTGDGYTF.

A remark on this clone: Other DNA sequences of this sample code for an identical CDR3. This chain uses TRBV7-6 with TRBJ2-3; D unresolved. This CDR3 spans 14 amino acids. The V gene lost 0 bases and the J gene lost 1 base, with 5 bases spanning the gap. Germline CDR1 reads SGHVS; CDR2 reads FNYEAQ. The chain's CDR3 is CASSLAGGTDTQYF. The CDR3 coding sequence is TGTGCCAGCAGCTTAGCGGGCGGCACAGATACGCAGTATTTT. The variable domain in full, with the rest retrieved from reference TRBV7-6 and TRBJ2-3, is GAGVSQSPRYKVTKRGQDVALRCDPISGHVSLYWYRQALGQGPEFLTYFNYEAQQDKSGLPNDRFSAERPEGSISTLTIQRTEQRDSAMYRCASSLAGGTDTQYFGPGTRLTVL.

The chain recombines TRBV20-1 with TRBJ2-7, with D perhaps matching TRBD1 (5 bases). CDR3 size: 11 residues. Germline CDR1 and CDR2: DFQATT and SNEGSKA (reference sequence). Between the trimmed V and J ends, which lost 6 bases and 5 bases, there was a span of 11 bases. In DNA form, the CDR3 reads TGCAGTGCCTCCCAGGGAAACGAGCAGTACTTC. Translating it yields CSASQGNEQYF.

The chain is built from TRBV5-5 and TRBJ1-1; 8 nucleotides line up with TRBD1. Germline V lookup: CDR1 SGHKS, CDR2 YYEKEE (reference sequence). This CDR3 is 15 amino acids long. The J segment lost 5 bases and the V segment lost 4 bases, leaving 10 bases of the junction unmatched. CDR3 region: CASSMSGTGGTEAFF. The CDR3 DNA sequence: TGTGCCAGCAGCATGTCCGGGACAGGAGGAACTGAAGCTTTCTTT.

The chain's CDR3 is CASSEFAGTAEAFF. The CDR3 DNA sequence: TGTGCCAGCAGTGAATTTGCAGGAACAGCTGAAGCTTTCTTT. V and J are TRBV25-1 and TRBJ1-1; D not certain. Trimming took off 1 base at V and 6 bases at J, with 12 bases between the two ends. The CDR3 spans 14 residues. Germline CDR1 is MGHDK and CDR2 is SYGVNS.

V and J are TRBV29-1 and TRBJ1-1; D may be TRBD1 (5 bases). CDR3 length: 13 amino acids. Between the trimmed V and J ends, which lost 4 bases and 5 bases, there was a span of 14 bases. From germline, CDR1 is SQVTM and CDR2 ANQGSEA. DNA for the CDR3: TGCAGCGTTGGACCGAGGTCAGGGACTGAAGCTTTCTTT. Encoded protein: CSVGPRSGTEAFF.

This clone was seen a single time. The V call is TRBV7-9, the J call TRBJ2-1, with D unresolved. Between the trimmed V and J ends, which lost 5 bases and 4 bases, there was a span of 18 bases. The CDR3 has 16 amino acids. Germline lookup yields CDR1 SEHNR and CDR2 FQNEAQ (reference sequence). The CDR3 region has the DNA TGTGCCAGCAGCCCCCTCCGAGGCCCTGGGTACAATGAGCAGTTCTTC. This codes for CASSPLRGPGYNEQFF.

The chain recombines TRBV4-1 with TRBJ1-1; D is uncertain. Germline CDR1 and CDR2: MGHRA and YSYEKL. V dropped 0 bases and J dropped 0 bases, with 11 bases sitting between them. CDR3 length: 16 amino acids. CDR3 residues: CASSQDPPSMNTEAFF. DNA of the CDR3: TGCGCCAGCAGCCAAGATCCCCCCAGTATGAACACTGAAGCTTTCTTT.

The chain has TRBV30 and TRBJ2-1, with D perhaps TRBD2 (5 bases). CDR3 size: 14 residues. Germline loops: CDR1 GTSNPN, CDR2 SVGIG (reference sequence). V lost 4 bases, J lost 4 bases, and 14 bases lay in between. CDR3 sequence: CAWTRDTSYNEQFF. CDR3 nucleotide sequence: TGTGCCTGGACGAGAGATACTAGTTACAATGAGCAGTTCTTC.

The gene calls are TRBV10-3 and TRBJ2-2; TRBD1 agrees at 10 bases. The germline gives CDR1 ENHRY, CDR2 SYGVKD. V gave up 6 bases and J gave up 6 bases; unmatched junction bases: 4. The length of the CDR3 is 14 residues. The CDR3 nucleotides read TGTGCCATCAGGACAGGACAGGGGGCCGGGGAGCTGTTTTTT. It is translated as CAIRTGQGAGELFF.

The rearrangement uses TRBV19 and TRBJ1-1, with a tentative D call TRBD1 (6 bases). CDR1 and CDR2 from the germline V gene are LNHDA and SQIVND (reference sequence). V lost 4 bases and J lost 1, with 13 bases in between. This CDR3 is 15 amino acids long. CDR3 bases: TGTGCCAGTAGTACCTTACAGGGATCGAACACTGAAGCTTTCTTT. It encodes CASSTLQGSNTEAFF.

This chain joins TRBV2 and TRBJ2-5; D gene unclear. Germline V gene data show CDR1 as SNHLY and CDR2 as FYNNEI. This CDR3 region has 14 residues. The V end was cut by 7 bases, the J end by 1 base, with 13 bases between. CDR3 coding DNA: TGTGCCAGCAACCCCGGTCCTCTCCAAGAGACCCAGTACTTC. It yields the protein CASNPGPLQETQYF. Looking up the rest from reference TRBV2 and TRBJ2-5 gives the full variable domain: EPEVTQTPSHQVTQMGQEVILRCVPISNHLYFYWYRQILGQKVEFLVSFYNNEISEKSEIFDDQFSVERPDGSNFTLKIRSTKLEDSAMYFCASNPGPLQETQYFGPGTRLLVL.

The chain joins TRBV19 to TRBJ2-5, with TRBD2 identical over 11 bases. The CDR3 extends over 16 amino acids. V trimming: 1 base; J trimming: 4 bases; junction bases outside the gene matches: 5. Per germline, CDR1 LNHDA and CDR2 SQIVND (reference sequence). This CDR3 is CASSIGASGGSETQYF. In DNA form, the CDR3 reads TGTGCCAGTAGTATAGGAGCTAGCGGGGGGTCAGAGACCCAGTACTTC. The full variable domain, rest sourced from reference TRBV19 and TRBJ2-5, is DGGITQSPKYLFRKEGQNVTLSCEQNLNHDAMYWYRQDPGQGLRLIYYSQIVNDFQKGDIAEGYSVSREKKESFPLTVTSAQKNPTAFYLCASSIGASGGSETQYFGPGTRLLVL.

Here the CDR3 DNA reads TGTGCCAGCACGGGACAAAACTATGGCTACACCTTC. Translated: CASTGQNYGYTF. This sequence joins TRBV12-3 or TRBV12-4 and TRBJ1-2, with D maybe TRBD1 (6 bases). This CDR3 region has 12 residues. Trimming removed 7 bases from V and 2 bases from J, with 8 bases in between.

V gene TRBV2 combines with J gene TRBJ1-6; D unclear. Between the trimmed V and J ends, which lost 3 bases and 0 bases, there was a span of 6 bases. CDR3 length equals 15 residues. CDR1 is SNHLY, CDR2 FYNNEI, per germline. CDR3 sequence (DNA): TGTGCCAGCAGTGATGTGAGCTCCTATAATTCACCCCTCCACTTT. This translates into CASSDVSSYNSPLHF.

This clone was counted only a few times. This chain uses TRBV5-6 with TRBJ2-2; D gene ambiguous. Germline V lookup: CDR1 SGHDT, CDR2 YYEEEE. The CDR3 is made up of 12 amino acids. V was shortened by 2 bases and J by 7 bases, with 6 bases between the two germline ends. The CDR3 nucleotides are TGTGCCAGCAGCTTCGGTAACGGGGAGCTGTTTTTT. Its translation: CASSFGNGELFF.